Listed here is a single T cell receptor (beta chain). The antigen is not known. Germline lookup yields CDR1 SGDLS and CDR2 YYNGEE. This CDR3 has 16 residues. Trimming stripped 2 bases from V and 5 bases from J, with 20 bases between. Sequencing was performed with immunoSEQ multiplex PCR; in TCRdb, only in-frame clones are kept and a portion is missing. The table includes tens of thousands of clones, roughly 90% detected once. These data belong to a study of graft-versus-host responses after intestinal transplantation. Points from the study as a whole: Allograft clonal ratios (graft-versus-host to host-versus-graft) were high in patients who had graft-donor T cell macrochimerism. GvH clones were found in recipient marrow; some appeared first in ileum or blood. Association was observed between peak circulating GvH clone levels and early post-transplant HvG declines.

The chain carries TRBV9 and TRBJ2-7; no definite D call. Source: unstimulated CD8+ T cells sorted from spleen or lymph node cells, taken before intestinal transplant. This clonotype originated in a human donor who received an intestinal transplant. The DNA for the CDR3 is TGTGCCAGCAGCGTGGGCTGGCGCTCAAGAGTAGACGAGCAGTACTTC. Translated, it gives CASSVGWRSRVDEQYF.